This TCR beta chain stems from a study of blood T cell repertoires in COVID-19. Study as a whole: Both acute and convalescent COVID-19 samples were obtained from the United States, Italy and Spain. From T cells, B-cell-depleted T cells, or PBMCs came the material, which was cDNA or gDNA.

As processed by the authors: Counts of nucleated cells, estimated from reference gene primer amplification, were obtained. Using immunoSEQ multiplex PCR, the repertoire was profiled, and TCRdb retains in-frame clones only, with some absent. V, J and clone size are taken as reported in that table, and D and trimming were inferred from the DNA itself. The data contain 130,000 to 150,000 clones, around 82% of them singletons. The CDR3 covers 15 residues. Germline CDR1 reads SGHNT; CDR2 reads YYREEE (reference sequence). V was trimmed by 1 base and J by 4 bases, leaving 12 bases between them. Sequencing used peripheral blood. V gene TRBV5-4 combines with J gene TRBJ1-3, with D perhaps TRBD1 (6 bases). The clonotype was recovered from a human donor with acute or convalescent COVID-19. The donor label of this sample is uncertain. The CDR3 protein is CASSLMGAPGNTIYF. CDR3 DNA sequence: TGTGCCAGCAGCTTGATGGGGGCGCCCGGAAACACCATATATTTT.